These 24 T cell receptor beta chains were sequenced from one sample in a study of cytomegalovirus exposure and HLA in healthy donors. PCR employed 60 Vbeta and 13 Jbeta primers. Using immunoSEQ multiplex PCR, the repertoire was profiled, and TCRdb retains in-frame clones only, with some absent. Seen here are approximately 170,000 clones, around 84% observed once, and the top ten hold 1%. The source material was PBMCs. The receptors were gathered from a boy between 2 and 10 years old in good health and CMV-seronegative.

The rearrangement joins TRBV19 to TRBJ2-1; D uncertain. Germline V gene lookup returns CDR1 LNHDA and CDR2 SQIVND (reference sequence). The CDR3 runs to 12 residues. V was pared by 7 bases and J by 7 bases, with 11 bases between. The CDR3 DNA is TGTGCCAGTACATTCCCCCCAAATGAGCAGTTCTTC. This gives the protein CASTFPPNEQFF.

V and J are TRBV28 and TRBJ2-7; D is possibly TRBD1 (7 bases). V was pared by 5 bases and J by 3 bases, with 17 bases between. There are 15 residues in the CDR3. The germline gives CDR1 MDHEN, CDR2 SYDVKM. The CDR3 region has the DNA TGTGCCAGCAGTGCTCGGTGGAGGGGGCTCTACGAGCAGTACTTC. It translates to CASSARWRGLYEQYF.

The chain carries TRBV2 and TRBJ2-2; D uncertain. Germline values: CDR1 SNHLY, CDR2 FYNNEI. The CDR3 spans 13 residues. V lost 4 bases and J lost 2, with 5 bases in between. The CDR3: CASSGLNTGELFF. The CDR3 DNA sequence: TGTGCCAGCAGTGGACTTAACACCGGGGAGCTGTTTTTT.

There are a few counts of this clone. The CDR3 loop reads CASSLTWGQDSNQPQHF. The CDR3 DNA is TGTGCCAGCAGTTTAACCTGGGGACAGGATAGCAATCAGCCCCAGCATTTT. The rearrangement joins TRBV28 to TRBJ1-5; 8 bases line up with TRBD1. V was clipped by 2 bases and J by 0 bases; unmatched bases: 6. Germline loops: CDR1 MDHEN, CDR2 SYDVKM. The CDR3 is made up of 17 amino acids.

This chain connects TRBV6-5 to TRBJ2-3; 12 nucleotides align to TRBD2. This CDR3 contains 15 residues. Germline CDR1 reads MNHEY; CDR2 reads SVGAGI. J gave up 3 bases and V 5 bases, and 3 bases lay outside the gene matches. Written as DNA, the CDR3 is TGTGCCAGCAGTCAACTAGCGGGGGGTACAGATACGCAGTATTTT. Protein: CASSQLAGGTDTQYF.

The genes are TRBV2 and TRBJ2-3, with D unresolved. This CDR3 region has 11 residues. In germline, CDR1 is SNHLY, CDR2 FYNNEI. V was pared by 3 bases and J by 6 bases, with 4 bases between. The CDR3 coding sequence is TGTGCCAGCAGTGAGAGGGATACGCAGTATTTT. This gives the protein CASSERDTQYF.

This CDR3 reads CASSLGGSSGANVLTF. DNA for the CDR3: TGCGCCAGCAGCTTAGGGGGCAGCTCTGGGGCCAACGTCCTGACTTTC. The genes are TRBV5-1 and TRBJ2-6, with TRBD1 matching over 7 bases. The CDR3 is 16 residues long. After removal of 2 bases from V and 0 bases from J, the junction contained 2 bases not matched to a gene. Germline CDR1 SGHRS, CDR2 YFSETQ.

This clone was recorded once. The CDR3 DNA sequence: TGTGCCAGCAGCCCCGCGGGACAGCTATATGAAAAACTGTTTTTT. It translates to CASSPAGQLYEKLFF. The chain couples TRBV14 to TRBJ1-4; 7 bases fit TRBD1. Germline CDR1 is SGHDN and CDR2 is FVKESK. V lost 4 bases, J lost 6 bases, and 8 bases stayed unmatched. The length of the CDR3 is 15 residues.

CDR3 coding DNA: TGTGCCAGCGTTAGGGCGGGAACGAACACCGGGGAGCTGTTTTTT. It is translated as CASVRAGTNTGELFF. The genes are TRBV28 and TRBJ2-2; tentative D call: TRBD2 (6 bases). CDR1 and CDR2 (germline): MDHEN, SYDVKM. Trimming removed 8 bases from V and 0 bases from J, with 13 bases in between. The CDR3 totals 15 residues.

The CDR3 coding sequence is TGCGCCAGCAGCCCTGGGACAGGGTGGAACACTGAAGCTTTCTTT. It is translated as CASSPGTGWNTEAFF. The J gene is TRBJ1-1, the V gene TRBV5-1, with 9 bases matching TRBD1. With V trimmed by 4 bases and J by 1 base, 5 bases remained unmatched. The V gene's germline CDR1 is SGHRS and CDR2 YFSETQ. The CDR3 contains 15 residues.

The CDR3, as DNA: TGTGCCAGCAGCTCAACCGACAGGGACACCGGGGAGCTGTTTTTT. Translated, it gives CASSSTDRDTGELFF. V usage is TRBV5-6 and J usage is TRBJ2-2; 7 bases are a match to TRBD1. Trimming removed 3 bases from V and 3 bases from J; junction bases left unmatched: 5. Per the germline V gene, CDR1 is SGHDT and CDR2 is YYEEEE. The CDR3 covers 15 residues.

This chain uses TRBV14 with TRBJ2-7; D is unresolved. This CDR3 spans 15 amino acids. Per germline, CDR1 SGHDN and CDR2 FVKESK. Trimming pared 0 bases from V and 2 bases from J, leaving 11 bases between. The CDR3 here is CASSQDWNSPYEQYF. The CDR3 region has the DNA TGTGCCAGCAGCCAAGATTGGAACAGTCCCTACGAGCAGTACTTC.

The CDR3 protein is CASSALLRARDILNTEAFF. The CDR3 region has the DNA TGTGCCAGCAGTGCGTTACTGCGGGCAAGGGACATTTTGAACACTGAAGCTTTCTTT. The chain recombines TRBV6-4 with TRBJ1-1; D might be TRBD1 (6 bases). Between the trimmed V and J ends, which lost 4 bases and 0 bases, there was a span of 24 bases. CDR1 and CDR2 (germline): MRHNA, SNTAGT. The CDR3 extends over 19 amino acids.

The CDR3 DNA sequence: TGTGCCAGCAGCGTAGCGAGCGGCGGGGAGCTGTTTTTT. Translation gives CASSVASGGELFF. This chain connects TRBV9 to TRBJ2-2, with a possible D match to TRBD2 (5 bases). Trimming took off 0 bases at V and 7 bases at J, with 7 bases between the two ends. The germline V gene encodes CDR1 SGDLS and CDR2 YYNGEE. CDR3 length: 13 amino acids.

The chain couples TRBV14 to TRBJ1-3; perhaps TRBD1 as D (5 bases). V was pared by 0 bases and J by 9 bases, with 24 bases between. The V gene's germline CDR1 is SGHDN and CDR2 FVKESK. The CDR3 is made up of 18 amino acids. CDR3 DNA: TGTGCCAGCAGCCAAGAGTCCCGAGGCAGGGCAGGTCGGAGCACCATATATTTT. The encoded protein is CASSQESRGRAGRSTIYF.

The chain is built from TRBV2 and TRBJ2-1; 10 nucleotides line up with TRBD2. The V and J ends lost 4 bases and 5 bases, in that order; junction bases with no gene match: 8. CDR3 length: 16 amino acids. Germline CDR1 is SNHLY and CDR2 is FYNNEI. Here the CDR3 DNA reads TGTGCCAGCAGTGCGAGGTTAGCGGGAGGTAACAATGAGCAGTTCTTC. Residues: CASSARLAGGNNEQFF.

The chain links TRBV7-9 to TRBJ2-6; tentative D call: TRBD2 (6 bases). Deletions cut 4 bases from V and 0 bases from J, with 19 bases between. The V gene's germline CDR1 is SEHNR and CDR2 FQNEAQ (reference sequence). This CDR3 contains 19 residues. DNA for the CDR3: TGTGCCAGCAGCTGGGCAGATGGGACTCAAGGCTCTGGGGCCAACGTCCTGACTTTC. It yields the protein CASSWADGTQGSGANVLTF. Full variable domain (remainder filled in from reference TRBV7-9 and TRBJ2-6): DTGVSQNPRHKITKRGQNVTFRCDPISEHNRLYWYRQTLGQGPEFLTYFQNEAQLEKSRLLSDRFSAERPKGSFSTLEIQRTEQGDSAMYLCASSWADGTQGSGANVLTFGAGSRLTVL.

The V and J genes are TRBV5-6 and TRBJ2-3, with 14 nucleotides matching TRBD2. The CDR3 consists of 18 residues. CDR1 is SGHDT and CDR2 is YYEEEE in the germline V gene. The V and J ends lost 4 bases and 1 base, in that order; junction bases with no gene match: 8. The CDR3 protein is CASSAGTSGSYGTDTQYF. The CDR3 DNA is TGTGCCAGCAGCGCCGGGACTAGCGGGAGTTATGGCACAGATACGCAGTATTTT.

The genes are TRBV7-2 and TRBJ2-5, with 15 bases matching TRBD2. CDR1 and CDR2 from the germline V gene are SGHTA and FQGNSA. The CDR3 spans 16 residues. Trimming at V came to 5 bases and at J to 5 bases, leaving 6 bases not matched to a gene. CDR3 in amino acids: CASSPLGLAGGETQYF. The CDR3 DNA follows: TGTGCCAGCAGCCCACTCGGACTAGCGGGAGGGGAGACCCAGTACTTC.

A note on this clone: The conserved phenylalanine or tryptophan is not found at the CDR3 terminus, so this likely reflects a read error. The rearrangement links TRBV6-5 to TRBJ1-2; 7 bases are a match to TRBD1. CDR1 and CDR2 from the germline V gene are MNHEY and SVGAGI. The V and J ends lost 2 bases and 3 bases, in that order; junction bases with no gene match: 0. This CDR3 is built from 13 residues. The CDR3 nucleotides are TGTGCCAGCAGTTACGGGACAGACTATGGCTACACCCTC. Protein: CASSYGTDYGYTL.

The chain carries TRBV27 and TRBJ1-6; possible D gene TRBD1, 6 bases. Between the trimmed V and J ends, which lost 6 bases and 7 bases, there was a span of 16 bases. Germline CDR1 and CDR2: MNHEY and SMNVEV (reference sequence). The CDR3 contains 15 residues. In DNA, the CDR3 is TGTGCCAGCAGGGGGGCATGGACAGACAATTCACCCCTCCACTTT. It yields the protein CASRGAWTDNSPLHF.

The chain has TRBV5-1 and TRBJ2-5; 8 nucleotides agree with TRBD2. The CDR3 runs 17 residues. The junction had 16 bases not matched to a gene; V was cut back by 4 bases and J by 5 bases. Germline V gene lookup returns CDR1 SGHRS and CDR2 YFSETQ. The DNA of the CDR3 is TGCGCCAGCAGCCCGCGTAGGGGCAGAAGCGGGGGTGAGACCCAGTACTTC. Protein: CASSPRRGRSGGETQYF.

This sequence joins TRBV9 and TRBJ1-5; D uncertain. CDR3 length equals 15 residues. Germline CDR1 reads SGDLS; CDR2 reads YYNGEE. The V end was cut by 0 bases, the J end by 3 bases, with 10 bases between. The CDR3 nucleotides read TGTGCCAGCAGCGTAGCCGGCGGAGACAATCAGCCCCAGCATTTT. Its protein is CASSVAGGDNQPQHF.

This chain joins TRBV7-6 and TRBJ1-3; D is uncertain. The V gene lost 4 bases and the J gene lost 4 bases, with 17 bases spanning the gap. Germline CDR1 SGHVS, CDR2 FNYEAQ. CDR3 size: 16 residues. The CDR3 spells CASSSTPPRRGNTIYF. DNA of the CDR3: TGTGCCAGCAGCTCTACCCCACCCCGGAGGGGAAACACCATATATTTT.